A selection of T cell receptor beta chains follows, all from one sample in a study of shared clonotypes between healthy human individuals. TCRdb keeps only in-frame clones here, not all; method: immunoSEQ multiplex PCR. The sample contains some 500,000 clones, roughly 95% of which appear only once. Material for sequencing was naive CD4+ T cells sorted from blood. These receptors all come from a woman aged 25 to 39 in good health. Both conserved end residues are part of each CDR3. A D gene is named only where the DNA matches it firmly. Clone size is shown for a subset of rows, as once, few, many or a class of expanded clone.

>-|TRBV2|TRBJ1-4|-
TGTGCCAGCAGTGAACTCCAGGGCACTAATGAAAAACTGTTTTTT
CASSELQGTNEKLFF
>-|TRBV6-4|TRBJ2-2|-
TGTGCCAGCACCCCTCATTTCCGTGGGAGAGCCGAAACCGGGGAGCTGTTTTTT
CASTPHFRGRAETGELFF
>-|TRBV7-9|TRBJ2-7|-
TGTGCCAGCAGCTTAGCAATGGGGGGACAGTATTACTACGAGCAGTACTTC
CASSLAMGGQYYYEQYF
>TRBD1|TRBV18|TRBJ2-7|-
TGTGCCAGCTCATGGGACAGGAGTCCCTACGAGCAGTACTTC
CASSWDRSPYEQYF
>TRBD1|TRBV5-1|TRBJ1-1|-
TGCGCCAGCAGCGTCTCCGGGACAGTAACGAACACTGAAGCTTTCTTT
CASSVSGTVTNTEAFF
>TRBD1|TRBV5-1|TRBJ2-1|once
TGCGCCAGCAGCGGGGCCGGGACAGGTTTGGCTGAGCAGTTCTTC
CASSGAGTGLAEQFF
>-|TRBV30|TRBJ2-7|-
TGTGCCTGGAGCCGAACTGGGACCACTTACGAGCAGTACTTC
CAWSRTGTTYEQYF
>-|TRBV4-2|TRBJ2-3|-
TGTGCCAGCAGCCAAGAAGGTACGGGCAGCACAGATACGCAGTATTTT
CASSQEGTGSTDTQYF
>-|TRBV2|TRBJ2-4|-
TGTGCCAGCAGTTCCGGGCGTACAAAGAACATTCAGTACTTC
CASSSGRTKNIQYF
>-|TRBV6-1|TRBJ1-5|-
TGTGCCAGCAGTGTCCTTCGGGTTGTTCAGCCCCAGCATTTT
CASSVLRVVQPQHF
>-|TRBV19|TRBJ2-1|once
TGTGCCAGTAGTATGACCGGAGGGCAGGGGGGTGAGCAGTTCTTC
CASSMTGGQGGEQFF
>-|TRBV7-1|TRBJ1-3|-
TGTGCCAGCAGCTTAGACCCAGACTACAACACCATATATTTT
CASSLDPDYNTIYF
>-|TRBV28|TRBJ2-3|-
TGTGCCAGCAGTACACACGGGAGCACAGATACGCAGTATTTT
CASSTHGSTDTQYF
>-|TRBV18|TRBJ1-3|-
TGTGCCAGCTCACCAGGGGACATCCGCGCCATATATTTT
CASSPGDIRAIYF
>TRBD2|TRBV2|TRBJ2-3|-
TGTGCCAGCAGTGAGTTAGCGGGCGCAGATACGCAGTATTTT
CASSELAGADTQYF
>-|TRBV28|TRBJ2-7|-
TGTGCCAGCAGTCCCACCTCCTACGAGCAGTACTTC
CASSPTSYEQYF
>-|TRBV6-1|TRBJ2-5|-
TGTGCCAGCAAGCCTTCCCAAGAGACCCAGTACTTC
CASKPSQETQYF
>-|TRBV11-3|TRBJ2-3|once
TGTGCCAGCAGCTTTCGACCCCTAGATACGCAGTATTTT
CASSFRPLDTQYF
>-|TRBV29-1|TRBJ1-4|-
TGCAGCATAACACTCGCGGCTAATGAAAAACTGTTTTTT
CSITLAANEKLFF
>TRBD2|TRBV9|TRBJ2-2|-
TGTGCCAGCAGCGTAGGTAATAGCGGGAGGAGTTGGACCGGGGAGCTGTTTTTT
CASSVGNSGRSWTGELFF
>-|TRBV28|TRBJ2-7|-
TGTGCCAGCAGTTTGATCCGCGAGCAGTACTTC
CASSLIREQYF
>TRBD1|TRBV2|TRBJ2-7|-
TGTGCCAGCGACCGGGACAGGGTCCTCTACGAGCAGTACTTC
CASDRDRVLYEQYF
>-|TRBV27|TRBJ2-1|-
TGTGCCAGCAGTTTCGACCTACTAGAATCGAATGAGCAGTTCTTC
CASSFDLLESNEQFF
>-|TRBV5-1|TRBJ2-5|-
TGCGCCAGCAGCCTATGGGGACAAACATTGACCCAGTACTTC
CASSLWGQTLTQYF
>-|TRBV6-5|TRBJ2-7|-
TGTGCCAGCAGTCGGACACCCTACGAGCAGTACTTC
CASSRTPYEQYF
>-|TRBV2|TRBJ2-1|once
TGTGCCAGCAGTGAAGCCCATAGCTCCTACAATGAGCAGTTCTTC
CASSEAHSSYNEQFF
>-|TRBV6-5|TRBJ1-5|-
TGTGCCAGCAGTTACGAGAATCAGCCCCAGCATTTT
CASSYENQPQHF
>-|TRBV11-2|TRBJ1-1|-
TGTGCCAGCAGCTCGACCAGGGGCGTGAACACTGAAGCTTTCTTT
CASSSTRGVNTEAFF
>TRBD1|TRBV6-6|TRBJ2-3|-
TGTGCCAGCAGATACGGACAGGGGACAGATACGCAGTATTTT
CASRYGQGTDTQYF
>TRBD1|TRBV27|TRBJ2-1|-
TGTGCCAGCAGTTTCGGACAGGGGGCCTACAATGAGCAGTTCTTC
CASSFGQGAYNEQFF
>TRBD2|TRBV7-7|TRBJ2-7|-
TGTGCCAGCAGCTTAATGGTCGGACTAGCCTACGAGCAGTACTTC
CASSLMVGLAYEQYF
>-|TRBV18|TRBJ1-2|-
TGTGCCAGCTCACCGCGGACGGATGACGCAGGCTATGGCTACACCTTC
CASSPRTDDAGYGYTF
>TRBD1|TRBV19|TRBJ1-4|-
TGTGCCAGTAGTAATACAGGGGAACGGGAAAAACTGTTTTTT
CASSNTGEREKLFF